Given below is one TCR beta chain in context. The record originates from a study of T cell changes during pregnancy in multiple sclerosis. Data came from immunoSEQ multiplex PCR; TCRdb stores just in-frame clones and leaves some out. The sample has 40,000 to 50,000 clones; about 90% are singletons. CDR1 PRHDT and CDR2 FYEKMQ come from the germline V gene (reference sequence). The CDR3 covers 18 residues. V was pared by 5 bases and J by 4 bases, with 17 bases of the junction left unmatched. The chain couples TRBV13 to TRBJ2-3; 8 nucleotides match TRBD2. This material consisted of CD8+ T cells from peripheral blood mononuclear cells, taken after pregnancy. The sequence was obtained from a female donor with multiple sclerosis, enrolled in a pregnancy study. The CDR3 region has the DNA TGTGCCAGCAGCGAGGGTATAGGGGGACTAGGAGTCTCAGATACGCAGTATTTT. Protein: CASSEGIGGLGVSDTQYF.